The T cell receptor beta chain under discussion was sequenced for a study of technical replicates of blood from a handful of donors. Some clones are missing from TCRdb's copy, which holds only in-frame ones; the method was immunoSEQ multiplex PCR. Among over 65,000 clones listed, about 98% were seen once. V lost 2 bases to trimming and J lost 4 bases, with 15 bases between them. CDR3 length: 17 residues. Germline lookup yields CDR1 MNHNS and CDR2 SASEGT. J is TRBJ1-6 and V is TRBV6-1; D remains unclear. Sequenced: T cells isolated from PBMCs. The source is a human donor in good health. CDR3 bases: TGTGCCAGCAGTGAAATCGTCCAGTCGGGATATAATTCACCCCTCCACTTT. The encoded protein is CASSEIVQSGYNSPLHF.